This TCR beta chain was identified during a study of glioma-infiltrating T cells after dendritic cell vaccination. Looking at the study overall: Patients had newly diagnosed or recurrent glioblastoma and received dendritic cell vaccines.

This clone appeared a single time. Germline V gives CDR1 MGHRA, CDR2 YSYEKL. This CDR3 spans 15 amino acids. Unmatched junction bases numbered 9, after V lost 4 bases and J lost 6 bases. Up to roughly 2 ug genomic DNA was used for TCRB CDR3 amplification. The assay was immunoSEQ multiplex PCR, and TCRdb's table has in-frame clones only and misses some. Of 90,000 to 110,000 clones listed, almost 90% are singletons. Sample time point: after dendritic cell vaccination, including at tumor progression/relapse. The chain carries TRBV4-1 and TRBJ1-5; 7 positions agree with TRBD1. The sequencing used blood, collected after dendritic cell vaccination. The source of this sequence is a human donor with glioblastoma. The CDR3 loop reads CASSRWTGTSQPQHF. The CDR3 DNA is TGCGCCAGCAGCCGATGGACAGGAACGAGTCAGCCCCAGCATTTT.